Listed below are T cell receptor beta chains from one sample, sequenced in a study of cytomegalovirus exposure and HLA in healthy donors. Clones were read by immunoSEQ multiplex PCR, and TCRdb kept only the in-frame ones, dropping some. The data hold around 110,000 clones, with over 60% observed a single time. Sequencing was carried out using PBMCs. The source of these receptors is a woman in her forties or fifties in good health and CMV-seropositive. Each CDR3 is given without its conserved first and last residue. The D gene is left open where the match is weak. Where a row states a size, it is once, few, many or the class of an expanded clone; other rows omit it.

v_call,d_call,j_call,clone_size,cdr3_aa
TRBV12-5,TRBD1,TRBJ2-1,-,ASGLVGGGQGPWEQF
TRBV25-1,-,-,-,ASNTDDPYEQY
TRBV5-1,TRBD1,TRBJ1-4,-,ASSEQGGEKLF
TRBV15,TRBD1,TRBJ1-1,few,ATSRYRTGGTEAF
TRBV28,-,TRBJ2-7,-,ASSPLSQALYEQY
TRBV2,TRBD1,TRBJ1-4,few,ASKGQGNEKLF
TRBV4-3,-,TRBJ2-1,-,ASSQDLYRFNEQF
TRBV7-9,TRBD1,TRBJ2-7,-,ASSLNRGKHEQY
TRBV19,TRBD1,TRBJ2-3,-,ASSPGTGGADTQY
TRBV19,TRBD1,TRBJ2-1,few,ASSLGQGVEQF
TRBV7-3,TRBD1,TRBJ1-2,few,ASSSGTGRGYT
TRBV2,-,TRBJ1-6,-,ASSGQTNNSPLH
TRBV30,TRBD1,TRBJ1-4,-,AWTSGQAHEKLF
TRBV5-8,TRBD1,-,once,ASSLTGGDEQY
TRBV7-9,TRBD2,TRBJ2-3,-,ASSRTGGFTDTQY
TRBV30,-,TRBJ2-3,-,AWSRAQGTDTQY
TRBV10-3,-,TRBJ2-7,-,AIRGTGYEQY
TRBV29-1,TRBD1,TRBJ1-2,-,SVESWGQFYGYT
TRBV5-1,TRBD1,TRBJ1-5,-,ASSSGQGGQPQH
TRBV18,TRBD1,TRBJ1-2,-,ASSAGQGNYGYT
TRBV7-8,-,TRBJ2-5,-,ASSLFGGETQY